These T cell receptor beta chains were read from a single sample in a study of graft-versus-host responses after intestinal transplantation. Libraries were prepared by immunoSEQ multiplex PCR; TCRdb keeps only in-frame clonotypes and omits some of them. This table has 3,500 to 5,000 clones, over 60% appearing once. The sequencing here drew on ileum tissue, taken 330 to 350 days after intestinal transplantation. These receptors were taken from a human patient who received an intestinal transplant, so some T cells may come from the graft donor. Both conserved end residues are part of each CDR3. The D gene is left open where the match is weak. Clone size is given for some rows only: seen once, a few or many times, or a class if the clone is expanded.

J: TRBJ2-1; size: once; D: TRBD2; V: TRBV4-1; DNA: TGCGCCAGCAGCCAGCAAACCGGGGGGTCCCTCTACAATGAGCAGTTCTTC; CDR3: CASSQQTGGSLYNEQFF
J: TRBJ2-7; size: .; D: TRBD2; V: TRBV5-1; DNA: TGCGCCAGCAGCTTGGCCATAGGCGATCCCCGGAGTAGCGGGAGTACTTCCTACGAGCAGTACTTC; CDR3: CASSLAIGDPRSSGSTSYEQYF
J: TRBJ2-4; size: .; D: TRBD2; V: TRBV30; DNA: TGTGCCTGGACCACCTCGGGGGGGAACATTCAGTACTTC; CDR3: CAWTTSGGNIQYF
J: TRBJ2-7; size: .; D: TRBD1; V: TRBV7-2; DNA: TGTGCCAGCAGCTCCCGGGACAGGGGACCCGAGCAGTACTTC; CDR3: CASSSRDRGPEQYF
J: TRBJ1-6; size: .; D: .; V: TRBV4-1; DNA: TGCGCCAGCAGCCAAGATCGCGAATCACCCCTCCACTTT; CDR3: CASSQDRESPLHF
J: TRBJ2-2; size: .; D: TRBD1; V: TRBV25-1; DNA: TGTGCCAGCAGGACAGGGCTGGACACCGGGGAGCTGTTTTTT; CDR3: CASRTGLDTGELFF
J: TRBJ2-7; size: .; D: .; V: TRBV5-4; DNA: TGTGCCAGCAGCCTTAGGGGTTACGAGCAGTACTTC; CDR3: CASSLRGYEQYF
J: TRBJ2-1; size: .; D: .; V: TRBV7-2; DNA: TGTGCCAGCAGCTTCCAGGGGTCGGACAATGAGCAGTTCTTC; CDR3: CASSFQGSDNEQFF
J: TRBJ1-3; size: few; D: .; V: TRBV6-5; DNA: TGTGCCAGCAGTTACTCCGCCAGAAACTCTGGAAACACCATATATTTT; CDR3: CASSYSARNSGNTIYF
J: TRBJ2-1; size: .; D: .; V: TRBV7-9; DNA: TGTGCCAGCAGCCCGCTTAGAATATGGCGGGCGAATGAGCAGTTCTTC; CDR3: CASSPLRIWRANEQFF
J: TRBJ2-7; size: .; D: TRBD1; V: TRBV19; DNA: TGTGCCAGTAAAGTCACCGGGACAGGTCTCTACGAGCAGTACTTC; CDR3: CASKVTGTGLYEQYF
J: TRBJ2-7; size: .; D: .; V: TRBV6-1; DNA: TGTGCCAGCAAAAGGGAGGACTCATCCTACGAGCAGTACTTC; CDR3: CASKREDSSYEQYF
J: TRBJ2-1; size: .; D: TRBD2; V: TRBV15; DNA: TGTGCCACCAGCAGAGATGGGACTAGCGGGAGAGGGGATGAGCAGTTCTTC; CDR3: CATSRDGTSGRGDEQFF
J: TRBJ1-1; size: few; D: .; V: TRBV6-6; DNA: TGTGCCAGCAGCTTGCCCGGGGGGGCTTTCTTT; CDR3: CASSLPGGAFF
J: TRBJ1-1; size: .; D: .; V: TRBV19; DNA: TGTGCCAGTAGTATAGATCTGCCCCGTCGAGCTGAAGCTTTCTTT; CDR3: CASSIDLPRRAEAFF
J: TRBJ1-3; size: .; D: TRBD1; V: TRBV5-1; DNA: TGCGCCAGCAGCTTGGAACAGGGGCGAAACACCATATATTTT; CDR3: CASSLEQGRNTIYF
J: TRBJ1-2; size: .; D: .; V: TRBV18; DNA: TGTGCCAGCTCACCTACTCAAGAAAAGGGCTACACCTTC; CDR3: CASSPTQEKGYTF
J: TRBJ1-2; size: .; D: TRBD1; V: TRBV6-1; DNA: TGTGCCAGCAGCCGATGGGGGCTGGACAGGGATGGCTACACCTTC; CDR3: CASSRWGLDRDGYTF
J: TRBJ2-3; size: .; D: TRBD2; V: TRBV6-7; DNA: TGTGCCAGCAGTTATTTCCAGCGGGGGGATACGCAGTATTTT; CDR3: CASSYFQRGDTQYF
J: TRBJ2-7; size: .; D: .; V: TRBV5-1; DNA: TGCGCCAGCAGCTCCGATGGGACATCTTTTTACTTC; CDR3: CASSSDGTSFYF
J: TRBJ2-1; size: .; D: .; V: TRBV19; DNA: TGTGCCAGTAGTGCTGGACTCCCAGGGGATTCCTACAATGAGCAGTTCTTC; CDR3: CASSAGLPGDSYNEQFF
J: TRBJ2-2; size: .; D: TRBD2; V: TRBV5-6; DNA: TGTGCCAGCAGCTTGGTGTTAGCGGGAAAGGACGGGGAGCTGTTTTTT; CDR3: CASSLVLAGKDGELFF
J: TRBJ2-3; size: .; D: TRBD2; V: TRBV4-1; DNA: TGCGCCAGCAGCCCCCTAGGGACTAGCGGGGGAAGAGATACGCAGTATTTT; CDR3: CASSPLGTSGGRDTQYF
J: TRBJ2-1; size: once; D: TRBD1; V: TRBV5-1; DNA: TGCGCCAGCAGAGGGACAGGGGGCAGCGATGAGCAGTTCTTC; CDR3: CASRGTGGSDEQFF
J: TRBJ2-7; size: .; D: TRBD1; V: TRBV7-8; DNA: TGTGCCAGCAGCTACGCCCCACAGGGGTTTCACTCCTACGAGCAGTACTTC; CDR3: CASSYAPQGFHSYEQYF
J: TRBJ2-7; size: .; D: TRBD1; V: TRBV6-1; DNA: TGTGCCAGCAGTGGCCGTGACAGGGGGGCCTACGAGCAGTACTTC; CDR3: CASSGRDRGAYEQYF
J: TRBJ2-1; size: .; D: TRBD2; V: TRBV7-2; DNA: TGTGCCAGCAGCTTAGCGTGGACTAGCGGGGCGGCACACAATGAGCAGTTCTTC; CDR3: CASSLAWTSGAAHNEQFF
J: TRBJ2-7; size: .; D: TRBD1; V: TRBV5-1; DNA: TGCGCCAGCAGCCCCGGGCGGGGACAGGGCTACGAGCAGTACTTC; CDR3: CASSPGRGQGYEQYF
J: TRBJ2-5; size: few; D: TRBD2; V: TRBV15; DNA: TGTGCCACTGCCCTTAGAGCGGGGGGAGTTCGTGAGACCCAGTACTTC; CDR3: CATALRAGGVRETQYF
J: TRBJ2-5; size: few; D: .; V: TRBV11-2; DNA: TGTGCCAGCAGCTTGGGACTCCAAGAGACCCAGTACTTC; CDR3: CASSLGLQETQYF
J: TRBJ2-7; size: .; D: TRBD2; V: TRBV27; DNA: TGTGCCAGCAGCACCGGGGGGGGAACCTACGAGCAGTACTTC; CDR3: CASSTGGGTYEQYF
J: TRBJ2-2; size: .; D: TRBD2; V: TRBV19; DNA: TGTGCCAGTAGTTTCACAGCGGGAGTGACCGGGGAGCTGTTTTTT; CDR3: CASSFTAGVTGELFF
J: TRBJ2-4; size: few; D: TRBD1; V: TRBV5-1; DNA: TGCGCCAGCAGCCCAGGGGGAATAGCCAAAAACATTCAGTACTTC; CDR3: CASSPGGIAKNIQYF
J: TRBJ2-3; size: .; D: TRBD2; V: TRBV6-7; DNA: TGTGCTAGCAGTTATTTCCAGCGGGGGGATACGCAGTATTTT; CDR3: CASSYFQRGDTQYF
J: TRBJ1-2; size: few; D: .; V: TRBV5-4; DNA: TGTGCCAGCAGCTTGAATCCGGAGGGTGGCTACACCTTC; CDR3: CASSLNPEGGYTF
J: TRBJ1-4; size: .; D: TRBD1; V: TRBV7-8; DNA: TGTGCCAGCAGCTTAGCCTACCCCGGGACAGGGGGCAGTGAGGGTGAAAAACTGTTTTTT; CDR3: CASSLAYPGTGGSEGEKLFF
J: TRBJ2-3; size: .; D: .; V: TRBV7-6; DNA: TGTGCCAGCAGCTTAGGGACTCCCCCCACAGATACGCAGTATTTT; CDR3: CASSLGTPPTDTQYF
J: TRBJ2-6; size: .; D: TRBD1; V: TRBV19; DNA: TGTGCCAGTAGCGACAGGGGAAGCTCTGGGGCCAACGTCCTGACTTTC; CDR3: CASSDRGSSGANVLTF
J: TRBJ2-7; size: .; D: TRBD2; V: TRBV7-8; DNA: TGTGCCAGCAGCTTAGGGCTAGCGGGAGTTGCCGAGCAGTACTTC; CDR3: CASSLGLAGVAEQYF
J: TRBJ2-3; size: large; D: TRBD2; V: TRBV15; DNA: TGTGCCACCAGCAGTAGGACTAGATCTAGCACAGATACGCAGTATTTT; CDR3: CATSSRTRSSTDTQYF
J: TRBJ2-7; size: .; D: .; V: TRBV7-9; DNA: TGTGCCAGCAGCCTCGGGGATGCGGGGGAGCAGTACTTC; CDR3: CASSLGDAGEQYF
J: TRBJ2-7; size: .; D: .; V: TRBV7-9; DNA: TGTGCCAGCAGCTGGGCGGGGACCTACGAGCAGTACTTC; CDR3: CASSWAGTYEQYF
J: TRBJ1-2; size: .; D: .; V: TRBV13; DNA: TGTGCCAGCAGCTTATATAAAGGGAGCTATGGCTACACCTTC; CDR3: CASSLYKGSYGYTF
J: TRBJ2-5; size: .; D: .; V: TRBV28; DNA: TGTGCCAGCAGTTTAGGACAGCGGGAGACCCAGTACTTC; CDR3: CASSLGQRETQYF
J: TRBJ2-1; size: .; D: TRBD1; V: TRBV30; DNA: TGTGCCTGGAGTGTTTTACAGGGGGCCTATGAGCAGTTCTTC; CDR3: CAWSVLQGAYEQFF
J: TRBJ2-2; size: .; D: TRBD1; V: TRBV5-1; DNA: TGCGCCAGCAGCACGACAGGGGGCAGCGGGGAGCTGTTTTTT; CDR3: CASSTTGGSGELFF
J: TRBJ2-3; size: .; D: TRBD1; V: TRBV13; DNA: TGTGCCAGCAGCTTAGCAGGGGGCGAGGATACGCAGTATTTT; CDR3: CASSLAGGEDTQYF
J: TRBJ2-1; size: .; D: TRBD2; V: TRBV4-1; DNA: TGCGCCAGCAGCCAAGGTAGCGGGAGTTCCTACAATGAGCAGTTCTTC; CDR3: CASSQGSGSSYNEQFF